This TCR beta chain was sequenced in a study of blood T cells in healthy people across ages. Study details: Template switching captured about one barcoded beta molecule per two T cells.

CDR3 length: 12 residues. From germline, CDR1 is DFQATT and CDR2 SNEGSKA (reference sequence). Trimming left V 5 bases short and J 3 bases short, with 10 bases between. It was with a sample-barcoded 5' primer and a J-beta primer mix that a second PCR of about 7 to 12 cycles was run. TCRdb re-called the 5' RACE reads with MiXCR, one entry per CDR3 protein. The sample yields some 900,000 distinct CDR3 sequences, roughly 48% seen once. Findings and limits, study-wide: Researchers deemed the diversity estimates from one million T cells underestimates.

Russia was home to the donors, healthy Caucasian individuals aged about 6 to 90. Peripheral blood, around 9.4 milliliters per donor, was collected. This clonotype was counted a single time. Its antigen is still unknown. J is TRBJ1-2 and V is TRBV20-1; D may be TRBD1 (6 bases). Material for sequencing was blood. The source of this sequence is a young man in good health. The DNA for the CDR3 is TGCAGTGCTCCAGGGGAGGACTATGGCTACACCTTC. This gives the protein CSAPGEDYGYTF.